A single T cell receptor beta chain is shown here with its context. This table comes from immunoSEQ multiplex PCR, and its TCRdb copy is limited to in-frame clones, with some not included. The repertoire consists of about 80,000 clones, with approximately 86% occurring once and the leading ten covering approximately 5%. This entry is derived from a study of technical replicates of blood from a handful of donors. Germline CDR1 is SGHTA and CDR2 is FQGTGA. This CDR3 has 15 amino acids. V was shortened by 4 bases and J by 0 bases, with 10 bases between the two germline ends. J is TRBJ1-3 and V is TRBV7-3, with D possibly TRBD1 on 5 matching bases. Specimen: PBMCs. This clonotype was obtained from a human donor in good health. Some clones in this sample may be carry-over from other donors' samples. In DNA form, the CDR3 reads TGTGCCAGCAGCTCAATGGGGCTCTCTGGAAACACCATATATTTT. Translating gives CASSSMGLSGNTIYF.